The next 7 T cell receptor beta chains were all read from a single sample in a study of cytomegalovirus exposure and HLA in healthy donors. The PCR had 60 Vbeta and 13 Jbeta primers. Libraries were prepared by immunoSEQ multiplex PCR; TCRdb keeps only in-frame clonotypes and omits some of them. The sample yields about 160,000 clones, approximately 80% seen once. Sequenced sample: PBMCs. These receptors all stem from a woman aged 25 to 39 in good health and CMV-seropositive.

This chain links TRBV15 with TRBJ2-5; 14 positions agree with TRBD2. The CDR3 runs to 15 residues. Germline CDR1 reads LNHNV; CDR2 reads YYDKDF (reference sequence). Trimming at V came to 3 bases and at J to 5 bases, leaving 2 bases not matched to a gene. The CDR3 DNA reads as TGTGCCACCAGCAGGGGACTAGCGGGGGACGAGACCCAGTACTTC. This sequence encodes CATSRGLAGDETQYF.

This rearrangement joins TRBV30 to TRBJ2-2; TRBD1 agrees at 11 bases. J lost 4 bases, V lost 7 bases, and 8 bases had no gene match. Germline CDR1 GTSNPN, CDR2 SVGIG (reference sequence). This CDR3 spans 15 amino acids. CDR3 sequence reads: CAFHGGTGGTGELFF. CDR3 bases: TGTGCCTTCCATGGGGGGACAGGGGGCACCGGGGAGCTGTTTTTT. Looking up the rest from reference TRBV30 and TRBJ2-2 gives the full variable domain: SQTIHQWPATLVQPVGSPLSLECTVEGTSNPNLYWYRQAAGRGLQLLFYSVGIGQISSEVPQNLSASRPQDRQFILSSKKLLLSDSGFYLCAFHGGTGGTGELFFGEGSRLTVL.

The J gene is TRBJ2-7, the V gene TRBV6-5; D not resolved. This CDR3 contains 13 residues. V lost 5 bases and J lost 2, with 10 bases in between. Germline values: CDR1 MNHEY, CDR2 SVGAGI. The CDR3 DNA is TGTGCCAGCAGTGTAACAGAAACCTACGAGCAGTACTTC. It codes for CASSVTETYEQYF.

This chain uses TRBV30 with TRBJ2-1, with 8 bases identical to TRBD2. The CDR3 runs to 14 residues. With V trimmed by 2 bases and J by 7 bases, 7 bases remained unmatched. The germline V gene encodes CDR1 GTSNPN and CDR2 SVGIG (reference sequence). The CDR3 nucleotides read TGTGCCTGGAGTACGGCGGGGGGAGATAATGAGCAGTTCTTC. It is translated as CAWSTAGGDNEQFF.

A single count supports this clone. The CDR3 nucleotides are TGTGCCAGTAGTACCTGGACTGATTACGAGCAGTACTTC. This encodes CASSTWTDYEQYF. V and J are TRBV19 and TRBJ2-7; D is possibly TRBD2 (5 bases). The CDR3 is 13 amino acids. V lost 4 bases and J lost 4, with 11 bases in between. Germline values: CDR1 LNHDA, CDR2 SQIVND (reference sequence).

This clone is a singleton in its sample. One end of the junction does not line up with germline, which may come from a read error. The chain carries TRBV7-8 and TRBJ1-3; 9 positions match TRBD1. The CDR3 sequence is 16 residues long. Germline assignment: CDR1 SGHVS and CDR2 FQNEAQ. The CDR3 region has the DNA TGTGCCAGCGCCCGGACAGGGGCCCACTCTGGGAACACCATATATTTT. It translates to CASARTGAHSGNTIYF. Full variable domain (rest looked up from reference TRBV7-8 and TRBJ1-3): GAGVSQSPRYKVAKRGQDVALRCDPISGHVSLFWYQQALGQGPEFLTYFQNEAQLDKSGLPSDRFFAERPEGSVSTLKIQRTQQEDSAVYLCASARTGAHSGNTIYFGEGSWLTVV.

V and J are TRBV27 and TRBJ2-1, with 8 bases lining up with TRBD2. Germline V gene sequence: CDR1 MNHEY, CDR2 SMNVEV (reference sequence). The J segment lost 7 bases and the V segment lost 5 bases, leaving 13 bases of the junction unmatched. There are 16 residues in the CDR3. CDR3 sequence reads: CASSPKAGAIGNEQFF. The CDR3 nucleotides are TGTGCCAGCAGTCCCAAAGCGGGGGCGATCGGAAATGAGCAGTTCTTC.